This record covers a single TCR beta chain. The length of the CDR3 is 15 residues. Germline assignment: CDR1 MDHEN and CDR2 SYDVKM. The J segment lost 2 bases and the V segment lost 6 bases, leaving 8 bases of the junction unmatched. The entry originates in a study of blood T cell repertoires in COVID-19. Study information: Italy, Spain and the United States were the sources of the convalescent and acute COVID-19 samples. T cells, B-cell-depleted T cells, or PBMCs provided the cDNA or gDNA that served as material.

Assay: immunoSEQ multiplex PCR; the TCRdb copy retains only in-frame clones and omits some. The sample yields approximately 500,000 clones, approximately 85% seen once. Sequencing was carried out using peripheral blood. The chain joins TRBV28 to TRBJ2-7; 9 positions agree with TRBD1. The sequence was obtained from a human donor in a cohort sampled during active COVID-19. CDR3 region: CASRSDRGLTYEQYF. CDR3 sequence (DNA): TGTGCCAGCAGATCTGACAGGGGGTTAACCTACGAGCAGTACTTC. The variable domain in full, with the rest retrieved from reference TRBV28 and TRBJ2-7, is DVKVTQSSRYLVKRTGEKVFLECVQDMDHENMFWYRQDPGLGLRLIYFSYDVKMKEKGDIPEGYSVSREKKERFSLILESASTNQTSMYLCASRSDRGLTYEQYFGPGTRLTVT.